This T cell receptor (beta chain) was sequenced in a study of T-cell reconstitution after alpha-beta-depleted transplantation in children. Preparation of the TCRbeta library was carried out with unique molecular identifiers. MiXCR, applied by TCRdb to the PCR reads, yields one record per CDR3 protein. The sample carries 230,000 or so distinct CDR3 sequences, about 8.8% recorded once. There are many counts of this clonotype. CDR3 size: 17 residues. Trimming removed 6 bases from V and 1 base from J, with 21 bases in between. This sequence originates from a human donor who donated a stem cell graft to a child with SCID. This specimen was PBMCs from the stem cell graft donor, taken from the stem cell graft. The chain joins TRBV12-3 or TRBV12-4 to TRBJ2-5; tentatively, D is TRBD1 (6 bases). In DNA, the CDR3 is TGTGCCAGCAGCACCAACAGGGACGGGTATCTCCAAGAGACCCAGTACTTC. Protein: CASSTNRDGYLQETQYF.